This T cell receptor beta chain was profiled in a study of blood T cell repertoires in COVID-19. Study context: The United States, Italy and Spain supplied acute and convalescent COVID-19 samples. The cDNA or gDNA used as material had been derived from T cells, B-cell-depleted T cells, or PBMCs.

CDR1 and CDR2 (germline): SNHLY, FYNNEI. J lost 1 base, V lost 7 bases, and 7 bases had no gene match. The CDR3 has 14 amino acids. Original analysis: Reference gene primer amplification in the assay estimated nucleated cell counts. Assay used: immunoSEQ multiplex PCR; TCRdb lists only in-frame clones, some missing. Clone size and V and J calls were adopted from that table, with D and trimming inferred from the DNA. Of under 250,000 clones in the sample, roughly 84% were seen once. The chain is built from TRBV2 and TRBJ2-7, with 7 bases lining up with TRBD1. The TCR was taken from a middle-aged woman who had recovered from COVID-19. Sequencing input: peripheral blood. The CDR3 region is CASNGQVPSYEQYF. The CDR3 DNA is TGTGCCAGCAATGGACAGGTGCCTTCCTACGAGCAGTACTTC.